This T cell receptor (beta chain) was recorded in a study of blood T cell repertoires in COVID-19. Background on the study: There were acute and convalescent COVID-19 samples, and they came from the United States, Italy and Spain.

Clones were sequenced by immunoSEQ multiplex PCR, and TCRdb holds only the in-frame ones, with some missing. The sample yields under 250,000 clones, 70% to 90% seen once. Cohort assignment relied on participant-reported clinical history. Recovery meant two consecutive negative NP/OP PCR tests, professional clearance, or resolved symptoms. V shed 7 bases and J 8 bases; nucleotides not matched to a gene: 7. The CDR3 sequence is 14 residues long. CDR1 MNHEY and CDR2 SVGAGI come from the germline V gene. The V gene is TRBV6-5, the J gene TRBJ2-1; 11 nucleotides line up with TRBD2. This receptor was identified in a man in his forties who had recovered from COVID-19. Sequencing was performed on PBMCs or T cells enriched from blood (not recorded which). The CDR3 sequence: CASNSGRAVYEQFF. CDR3 nucleotide sequence: TGTGCCAGCAATAGCGGGAGGGCCGTGTATGAGCAGTTCTTC.